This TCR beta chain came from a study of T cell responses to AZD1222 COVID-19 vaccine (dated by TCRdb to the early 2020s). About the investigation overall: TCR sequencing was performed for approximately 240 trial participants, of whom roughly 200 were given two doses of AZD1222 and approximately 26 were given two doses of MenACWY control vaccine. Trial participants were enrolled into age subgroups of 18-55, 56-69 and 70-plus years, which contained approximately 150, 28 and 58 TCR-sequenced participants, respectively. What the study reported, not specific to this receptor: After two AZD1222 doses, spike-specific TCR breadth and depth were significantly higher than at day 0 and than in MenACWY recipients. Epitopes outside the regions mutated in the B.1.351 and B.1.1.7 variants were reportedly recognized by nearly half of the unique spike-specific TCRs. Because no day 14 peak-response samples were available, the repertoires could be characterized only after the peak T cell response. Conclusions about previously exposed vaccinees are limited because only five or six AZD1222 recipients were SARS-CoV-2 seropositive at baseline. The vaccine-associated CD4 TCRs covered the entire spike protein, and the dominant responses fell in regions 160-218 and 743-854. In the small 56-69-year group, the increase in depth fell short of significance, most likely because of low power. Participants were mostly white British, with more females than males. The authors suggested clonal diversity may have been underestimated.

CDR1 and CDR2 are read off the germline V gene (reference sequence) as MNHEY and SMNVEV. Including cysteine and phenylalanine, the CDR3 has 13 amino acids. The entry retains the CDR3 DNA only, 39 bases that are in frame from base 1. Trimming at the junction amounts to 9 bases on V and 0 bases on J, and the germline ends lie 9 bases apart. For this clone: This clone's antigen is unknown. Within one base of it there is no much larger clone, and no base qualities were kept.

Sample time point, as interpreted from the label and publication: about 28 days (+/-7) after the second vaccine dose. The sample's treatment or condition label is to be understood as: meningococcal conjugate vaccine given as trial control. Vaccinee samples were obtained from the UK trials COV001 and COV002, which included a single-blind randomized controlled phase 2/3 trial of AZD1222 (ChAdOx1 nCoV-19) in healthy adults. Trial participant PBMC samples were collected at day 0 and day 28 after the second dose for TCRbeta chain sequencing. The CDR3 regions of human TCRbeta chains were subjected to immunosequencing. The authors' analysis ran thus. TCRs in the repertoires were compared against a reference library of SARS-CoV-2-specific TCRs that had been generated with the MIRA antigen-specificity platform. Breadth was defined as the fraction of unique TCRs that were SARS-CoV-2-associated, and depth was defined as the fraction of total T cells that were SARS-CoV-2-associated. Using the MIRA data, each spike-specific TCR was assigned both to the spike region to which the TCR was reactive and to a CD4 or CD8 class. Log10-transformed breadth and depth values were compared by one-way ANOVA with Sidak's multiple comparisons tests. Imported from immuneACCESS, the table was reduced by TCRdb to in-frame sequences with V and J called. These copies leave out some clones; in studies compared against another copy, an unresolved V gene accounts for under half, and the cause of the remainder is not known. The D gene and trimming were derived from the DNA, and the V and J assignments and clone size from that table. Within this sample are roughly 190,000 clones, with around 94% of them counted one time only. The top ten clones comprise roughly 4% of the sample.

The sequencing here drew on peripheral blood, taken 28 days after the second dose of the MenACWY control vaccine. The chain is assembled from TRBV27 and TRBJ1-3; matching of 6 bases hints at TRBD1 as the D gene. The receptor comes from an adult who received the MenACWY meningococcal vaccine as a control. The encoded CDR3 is CARGGASGNTIYF. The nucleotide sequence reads TGTGCCAGGGGGGGGGCCTCTGGAAACACCATATATTTT.